This T cell receptor (beta chain) was found in a study of regulatory T cells in long-lasting Graves disease. This clonotype turned up a few times. Germline lookup yields CDR1 SGHTS and CDR2 YDEGEE. The V end was cut by 0 bases, the J end by 1 base, with 11 bases between. CDR3 length: 16 amino acids. Investigators prepared the TCR beta libraries by applying iRepertoire HTBI primers and Arm-PCR of CDR3 regions. TCRdb reprocessed the multiplex PCR reads via MiXCR and lists one record per CDR3 protein. Of hundreds of thousands of distinct CDR3 sequences in the sample, over 15% were seen once. Regarding time point: newly diagnosed GD, antithyroid drugs for less than 3 months. Making the TCR library involved RNA that had been extracted from PBMCs. These data are also associated with another study on T cells in Graves' hyperthyroidism and ophthalmopathy. That work adds: The TCR CDR3 first-round RT-PCR relied on the HTBI primer set. Ophthalmopathy onset followed model prediction by a median about six months.

This chain uses TRBV5-8 with TRBJ2-4, with D possibly matching TRBD2 (5 bases). The sequenced sample was peripheral blood mononuclear cells (PBMCs), obtained at new diagnosis, from a patient treated with antithyroid drugs. The receptor's source is a man aged 35-49 years with Graves disease. The CDR3 sequence is CASSLGYRGAKNIQYF. In DNA form, the CDR3 reads TGTGCCAGCAGCTTGGGATATCGCGGGGCCAAAAACATTCAGTACTTC. The full variable domain, in which reference TRBV5-8 and TRBJ2-4 provide the parts outside the CDR3, is EAGVTQSPTHLIKTRGQQATLRCSPISGHTSVYWYQQALGLGLQFLLWYDEGEERNRGNFPPRFSGRQFPNYSSELNVNALELEDSALYLCASSLGYRGAKNIQYFGAGTRLSVL.